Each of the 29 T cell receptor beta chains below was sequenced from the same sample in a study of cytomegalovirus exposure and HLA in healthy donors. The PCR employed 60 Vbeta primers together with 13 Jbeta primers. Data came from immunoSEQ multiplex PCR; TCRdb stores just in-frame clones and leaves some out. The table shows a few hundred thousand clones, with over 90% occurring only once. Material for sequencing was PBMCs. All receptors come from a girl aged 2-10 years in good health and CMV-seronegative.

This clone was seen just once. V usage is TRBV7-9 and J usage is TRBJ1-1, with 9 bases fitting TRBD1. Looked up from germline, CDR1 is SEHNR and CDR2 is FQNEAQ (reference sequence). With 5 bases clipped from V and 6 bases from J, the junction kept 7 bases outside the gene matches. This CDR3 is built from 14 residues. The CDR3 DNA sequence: TGTGCCAGCAGCATCGGACAGGGGACCGCTGAAGCTTTCTTT. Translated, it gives CASSIGQGTAEAFF.

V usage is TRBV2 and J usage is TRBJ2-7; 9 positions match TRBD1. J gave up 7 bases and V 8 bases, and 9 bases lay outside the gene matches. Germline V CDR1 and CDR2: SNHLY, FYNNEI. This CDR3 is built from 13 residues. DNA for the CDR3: TGTGCCAGCGGGCAACAGGGGGCCGGGGAGCAGTACTTC. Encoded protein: CASGQQGAGEQYF.

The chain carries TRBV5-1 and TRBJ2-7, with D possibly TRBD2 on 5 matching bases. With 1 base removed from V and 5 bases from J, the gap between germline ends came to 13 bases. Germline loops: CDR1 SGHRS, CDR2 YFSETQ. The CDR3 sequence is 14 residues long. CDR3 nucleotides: TGCGCCAGCAGCTTGCGGGATCACGGGCACGAGCAGTACTTC. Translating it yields CASSLRDHGHEQYF.

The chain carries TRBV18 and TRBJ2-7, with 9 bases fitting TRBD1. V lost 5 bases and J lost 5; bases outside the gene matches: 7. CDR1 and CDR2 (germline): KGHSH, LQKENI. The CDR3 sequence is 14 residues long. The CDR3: CASSSGQGQDEQYF. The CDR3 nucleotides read TGTGCCAGCTCATCGGGACAGGGACAGGACGAGCAGTACTTC.

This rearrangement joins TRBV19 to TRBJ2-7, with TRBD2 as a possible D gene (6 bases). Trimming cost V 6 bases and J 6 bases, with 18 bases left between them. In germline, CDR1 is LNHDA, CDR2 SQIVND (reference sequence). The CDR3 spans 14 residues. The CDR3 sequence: CASSPGSHPSEQYF. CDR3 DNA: TGTGCCAGTAGCCCCGGGAGCCACCCCTCCGAGCAGTACTTC.

The CDR3 region has the DNA TGCGCCAGCAGCCAAAACCAGGGTAGCAATCAGCCCCAGCATTTT. Amino acids: CASSQNQGSNQPQHF. The chain carries TRBV4-1 and TRBJ1-5; perhaps TRBD1 as D (5 bases). V lost 2 bases, J lost 0 bases, and 8 bases lay in between. In germline, CDR1 is MGHRA, CDR2 YSYEKL. This CDR3 region has 15 residues.

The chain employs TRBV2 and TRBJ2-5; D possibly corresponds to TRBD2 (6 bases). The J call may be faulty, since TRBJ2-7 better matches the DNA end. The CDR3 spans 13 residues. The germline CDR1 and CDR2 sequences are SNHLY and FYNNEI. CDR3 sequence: CATMGLAGYEQYF. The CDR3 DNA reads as TGTGCCACCATGGGACTTGCGGGCTACGAGCAGTACTTC.

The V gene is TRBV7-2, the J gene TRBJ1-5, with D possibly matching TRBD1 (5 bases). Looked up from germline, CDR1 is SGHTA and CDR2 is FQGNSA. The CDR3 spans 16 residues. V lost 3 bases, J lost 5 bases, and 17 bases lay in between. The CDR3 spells CASSLNARGIHQPQHF. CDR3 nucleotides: TGTGCCAGCAGCTTGAACGCTAGGGGTATCCATCAGCCCCAGCATTTT.

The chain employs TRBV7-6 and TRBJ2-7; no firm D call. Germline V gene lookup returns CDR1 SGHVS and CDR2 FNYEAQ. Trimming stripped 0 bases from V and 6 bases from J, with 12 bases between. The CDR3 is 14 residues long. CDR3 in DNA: TGTGCCAGCAGCTTAGCGCGGAGCTCCGCCGAGCAGTACTTC. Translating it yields CASSLARSSAEQYF.

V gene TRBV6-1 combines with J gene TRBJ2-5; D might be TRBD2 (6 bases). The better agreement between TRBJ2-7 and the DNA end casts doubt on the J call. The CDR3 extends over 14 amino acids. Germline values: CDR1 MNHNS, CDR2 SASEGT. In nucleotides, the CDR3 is TGTGCCAGCAGAGACGGTAGCGGTCCCTACGAGCAGTACTTC. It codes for CASRDGSGPYEQYF.

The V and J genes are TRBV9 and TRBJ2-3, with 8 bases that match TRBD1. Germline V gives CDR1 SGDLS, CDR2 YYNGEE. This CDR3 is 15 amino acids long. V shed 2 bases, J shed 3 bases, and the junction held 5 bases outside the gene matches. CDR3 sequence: CASSVDRAPTDTQYF. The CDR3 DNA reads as TGTGCCAGCAGCGTGGACAGGGCCCCGACAGATACGCAGTATTTT.

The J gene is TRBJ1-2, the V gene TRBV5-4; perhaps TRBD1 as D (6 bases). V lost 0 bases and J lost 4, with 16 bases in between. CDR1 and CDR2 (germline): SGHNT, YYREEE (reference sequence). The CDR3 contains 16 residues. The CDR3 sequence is CASSLETGPGGYGYTF. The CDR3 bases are TGTGCCAGCAGCTTGGAGACAGGCCCGGGGGGCTATGGCTACACCTTC.

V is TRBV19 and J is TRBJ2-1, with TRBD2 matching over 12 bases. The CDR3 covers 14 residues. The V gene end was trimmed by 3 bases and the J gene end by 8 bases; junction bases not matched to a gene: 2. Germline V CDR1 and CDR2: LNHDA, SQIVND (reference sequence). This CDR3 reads CASSIWTSGDEQFF. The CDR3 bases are TGTGCCAGTAGTATCTGGACTAGCGGGGATGAGCAGTTCTTC.

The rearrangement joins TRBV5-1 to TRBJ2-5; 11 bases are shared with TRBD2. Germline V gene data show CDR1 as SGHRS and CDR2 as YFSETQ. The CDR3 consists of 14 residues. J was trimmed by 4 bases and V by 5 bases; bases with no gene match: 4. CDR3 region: CASRWGTSGETQYF. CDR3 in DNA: TGCGCCAGCAGATGGGGGACTAGCGGAGAGACCCAGTACTTC. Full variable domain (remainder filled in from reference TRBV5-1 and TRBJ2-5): KAGVTQTPRYLIKTRGQQVTLSCSPISGHRSVSWYQQTPGQGLQFLFEYFSETQRNKGNFPGRFSGRQFSNSRSEMNVSTLELGDSALYLCASRWGTSGETQYFGPGTRLLVL.

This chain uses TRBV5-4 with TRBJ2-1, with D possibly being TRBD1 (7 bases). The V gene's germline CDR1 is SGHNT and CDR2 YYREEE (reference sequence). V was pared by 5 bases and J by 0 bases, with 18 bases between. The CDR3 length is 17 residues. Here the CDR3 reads CASRTAGGTLSYNEQFF. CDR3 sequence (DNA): TGTGCCAGCAGAACCGCAGGGGGGACACTCTCCTACAATGAGCAGTTCTTC.

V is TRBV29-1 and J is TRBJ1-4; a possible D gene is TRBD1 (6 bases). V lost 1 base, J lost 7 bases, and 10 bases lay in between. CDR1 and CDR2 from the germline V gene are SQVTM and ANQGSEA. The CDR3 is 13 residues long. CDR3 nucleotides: TGCAGCGTTGAAGGACAGGAGTCTGAAAAACTGTTTTTT. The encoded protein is CSVEGQESEKLFF.

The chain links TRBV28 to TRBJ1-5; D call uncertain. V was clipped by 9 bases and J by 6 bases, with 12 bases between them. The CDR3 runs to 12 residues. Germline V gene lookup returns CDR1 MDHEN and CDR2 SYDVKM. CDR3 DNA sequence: TGTGCCAGTCCCGATGCCAGTCAGCCCCAGCATTTT. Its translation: CASPDASQPQHF.

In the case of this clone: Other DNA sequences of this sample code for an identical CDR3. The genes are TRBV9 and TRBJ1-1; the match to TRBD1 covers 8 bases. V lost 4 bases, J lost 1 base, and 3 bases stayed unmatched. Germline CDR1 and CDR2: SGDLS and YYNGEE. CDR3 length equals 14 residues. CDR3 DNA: TGTGCCAGCAGCCCCGGACAGGGGAACACTGAAGCTTTCTTT. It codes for CASSPGQGNTEAFF.

The CDR3 region is CASSLQRVSNSPLHF. In DNA, the CDR3 is TGTGCCAGCAGCCTACAACGGGTTTCGAATTCACCCCTCCACTTT. This chain joins TRBV6-5 and TRBJ1-6; D is uncertain. Per the germline V gene, CDR1 is MNHEY and CDR2 is SVGAGI. V lost 6 bases to trimming and J lost 7 bases, with 16 bases between them. CDR3 length: 15 residues.

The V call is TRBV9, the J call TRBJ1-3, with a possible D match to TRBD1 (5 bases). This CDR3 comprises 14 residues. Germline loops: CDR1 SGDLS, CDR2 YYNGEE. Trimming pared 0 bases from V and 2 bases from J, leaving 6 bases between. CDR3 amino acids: CASSVEGAGNTIYF. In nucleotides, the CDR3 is TGTGCCAGCAGCGTAGAAGGGGCTGGAAACACCATATATTTT. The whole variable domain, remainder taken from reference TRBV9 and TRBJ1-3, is DSGVTQTPKHLITATGQRVTLRCSPRSGDLSVYWYQQSLDQGLQFLIQYYNGEERAKGNILERFSAQQFPDLHSELNLSSLELGDSALYFCASSVEGAGNTIYFGEGSWLTVV.

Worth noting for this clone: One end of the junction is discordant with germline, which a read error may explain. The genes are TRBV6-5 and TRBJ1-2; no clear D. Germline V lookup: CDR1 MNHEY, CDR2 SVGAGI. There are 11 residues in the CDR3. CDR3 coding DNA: TGTGCCAGCAGTACCCCGACAAGGTCCGACTTC. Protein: CASSTPTRSDF.

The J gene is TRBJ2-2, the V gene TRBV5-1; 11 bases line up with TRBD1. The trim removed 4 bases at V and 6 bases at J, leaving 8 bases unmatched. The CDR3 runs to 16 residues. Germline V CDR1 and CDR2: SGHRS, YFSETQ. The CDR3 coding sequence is TGCGCCAGCAGCACGCCGGGACAGGGGGAGGCCGGGGAGCTGTTTTTT. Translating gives CASSTPGQGEAGELFF.

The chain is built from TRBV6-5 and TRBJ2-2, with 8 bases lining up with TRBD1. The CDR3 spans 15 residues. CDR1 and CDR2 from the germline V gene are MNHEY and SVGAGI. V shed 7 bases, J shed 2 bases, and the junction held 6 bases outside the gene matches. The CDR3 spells CASTSGQGNTGELFF. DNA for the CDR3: TGTGCCAGCACCTCAGGACAGGGTAACACCGGGGAGCTGTTTTTT.

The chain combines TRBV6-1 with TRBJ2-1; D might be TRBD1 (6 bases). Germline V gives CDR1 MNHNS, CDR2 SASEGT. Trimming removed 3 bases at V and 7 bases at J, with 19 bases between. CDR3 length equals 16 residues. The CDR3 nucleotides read TGTGCCAGCAGTGACAAAGGACAGACCGGCACGAATGAGCAGTTCTTC. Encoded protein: CASSDKGQTGTNEQFF.

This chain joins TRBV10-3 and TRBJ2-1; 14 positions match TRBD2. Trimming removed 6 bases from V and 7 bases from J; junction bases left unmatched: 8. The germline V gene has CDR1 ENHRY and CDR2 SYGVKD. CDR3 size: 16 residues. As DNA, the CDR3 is TGTGCCATCAGCACTGTTGGGACTAGCGGGAGTAATGAGCAGTTCTTC. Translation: CAISTVGTSGSNEQFF.

The CDR3 sequence: CASSLSLAGGNEQFF. The CDR3 nucleotides are TGCGCCAGCAGCTTGAGCCTAGCGGGAGGCAATGAGCAGTTCTTC. J is TRBJ2-1 and V is TRBV5-1; TRBD2 agrees at 11 bases. Germline V lookup: CDR1 SGHRS, CDR2 YFSETQ. Trimming took 1 base from V and 6 from J; bases not matched to a gene: 3. The CDR3 sequence is 15 residues long. Looking up the rest from reference TRBV5-1 and TRBJ2-1 gives the full variable domain: KAGVTQTPRYLIKTRGQQVTLSCSPISGHRSVSWYQQTPGQGLQFLFEYFSETQRNKGNFPGRFSGRQFSNSRSEMNVSTLELGDSALYLCASSLSLAGGNEQFFGPGTRLTVL.

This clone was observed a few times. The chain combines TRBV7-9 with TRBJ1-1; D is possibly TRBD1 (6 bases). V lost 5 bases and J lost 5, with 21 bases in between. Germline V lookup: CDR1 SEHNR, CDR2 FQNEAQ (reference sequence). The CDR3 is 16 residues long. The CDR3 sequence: CASSRSLQGGGTEAFF. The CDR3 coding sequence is TGTGCCAGCAGCCGCTCCCTACAGGGCGGGGGGACTGAAGCTTTCTTT. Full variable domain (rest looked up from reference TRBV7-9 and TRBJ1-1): DTGVSQNPRHKITKRGQNVTFRCDPISEHNRLYWYRQTLGQGPEFLTYFQNEAQLEKSRLLSDRFSAERPKGSFSTLEIQRTEQGDSAMYLCASSRSLQGGGTEAFFGQGTRLTVV.

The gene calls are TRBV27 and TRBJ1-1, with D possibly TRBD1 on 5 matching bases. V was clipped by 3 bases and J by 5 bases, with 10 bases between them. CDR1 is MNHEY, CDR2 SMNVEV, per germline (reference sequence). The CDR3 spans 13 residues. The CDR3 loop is CASSFQGRTEAFF. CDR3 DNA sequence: TGTGCCAGCAGTTTTCAGGGTAGGACTGAAGCTTTCTTT.

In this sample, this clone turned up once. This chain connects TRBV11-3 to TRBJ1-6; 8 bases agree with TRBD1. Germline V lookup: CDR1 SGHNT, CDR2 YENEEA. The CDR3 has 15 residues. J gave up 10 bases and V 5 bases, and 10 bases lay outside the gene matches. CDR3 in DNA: TGTGCCAGCAGCATAACAGGGGGAAGGGGATCACCCCTCCACTTT. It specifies CASSITGGRGSPLHF.